Following are 26 T cell receptor beta chains from one sample sequenced in a study of cytomegalovirus exposure and HLA in healthy donors. Vbeta (60) and Jbeta (13) primers were used in the PCR. Some clones are missing from TCRdb's copy, which holds only in-frame ones; the method was immunoSEQ multiplex PCR. The sample consists of 85,000 to 100,000 clones, 55% to 75% of them appearing once. Sequencing was done on a sample of PBMCs. These receptors were taken from a man aged 60-69 years in good health and CMV-seronegative.

The V gene is TRBV2, the J gene TRBJ2-1; 7 bases agree with TRBD2. CDR1 and CDR2 from the germline V gene are SNHLY and FYNNEI. The CDR3 runs to 16 residues. Trimming took 6 bases from V and 2 from J; bases not matched to a gene: 10. CDR3 DNA sequence: TGTGCCAGCAGGATAAAGCGGGACCTGGCCTACAATGAGCAGTTCTTC. It yields the protein CASRIKRDLAYNEQFF.

V is TRBV11-3 and J is TRBJ2-1, with TRBD2 identical over 10 bases. J was trimmed by 1 base and V by 2 bases; bases with no gene match: 2. The V gene's germline CDR1 is SGHNT and CDR2 YENEEA. The CDR3 length is 16 residues. The CDR3 protein is CASSLQLAGSYNEQFF. The CDR3 coding sequence is TGTGCCAGCAGCTTACAACTAGCGGGGTCCTACAATGAGCAGTTCTTC.

The chain links TRBV12-5 to TRBJ2-1; a weak D match, TRBD2 (5 bases). The CDR3 sequence is 14 residues long. Germline CDR1 and CDR2: LGHNT and FRNRAP. The V and J ends lost 6 bases and 7 bases respectively, with 16 bases between them. CDR3 coding DNA: TGTGCTAGTGGCTCCGGACTCTTCGGAAATGAGCAGTTCTTC. It translates to CASGSGLFGNEQFF.

The chain joins TRBV5-1 to TRBJ2-1; 7 bases fit TRBD2. The junction had 8 bases not matched to a gene; V was cut back by 4 bases and J by 7 bases. Germline V lookup: CDR1 SGHRS, CDR2 YFSETQ. The CDR3 runs 14 residues. CDR3 in amino acids: CASSPSGTTNEQFF. The CDR3 DNA is TGCGCCAGCAGCCCTTCCGGGACTACTAATGAGCAGTTCTTC.

In this sample, this clone turned up a few times. This chain uses TRBV19 with TRBJ1-2, with TRBD1 matching 8 bases. Germline assignment: CDR1 LNHDA and CDR2 SQIVND (reference sequence). Trimming at V came to 4 bases and at J to 2 bases, leaving 3 bases not matched to a gene. The length of the CDR3 is 14 residues. Here the CDR3 DNA reads TGTGCCAGTAGTAGACAGGGGCAGAACTATGGCTACACCTTC. Protein product: CASSRQGQNYGYTF.

This clone was observed a handful of times. The rearrangement uses TRBV5-1 and TRBJ1-1; the match to TRBD1 covers 7 bases. V shed 4 bases and J 5 bases; nucleotides not matched to a gene: 14. The V gene's germline CDR1 is SGHRS and CDR2 YFSETQ. This CDR3 spans 16 amino acids. This chain's CDR3 is CASSEGDRAFGTEAFF. Here the CDR3 DNA reads TGCGCCAGCAGCGAAGGGGACAGAGCGTTCGGGACTGAAGCTTTCTTT.

This clone has a handful of counts. V is TRBV5-1 and J is TRBJ2-1; unclear D gene. The CDR3 runs 16 residues. The V end was cut by 0 bases, the J end by 0 bases, with 10 bases between. Germline values: CDR1 SGHRS, CDR2 YFSETQ. The CDR3 sequence: CASSLEAGGSYNEQFF. The CDR3 DNA sequence: TGCGCCAGCAGCTTGGAGGCAGGTGGCTCCTACAATGAGCAGTTCTTC.

This sequence joins TRBV10-3 and TRBJ2-5; the match to TRBD2 covers 7 bases. CDR1 ENHRY and CDR2 SYGVKD come from the germline V gene. This CDR3 region has 18 residues. V was clipped by 1 base and J by 2 bases; unmatched bases: 13. The CDR3 bases are TGTGCCATCAGTGAGTATGGTAAAGCGGGGAAGGGACAAGAGACCCAGTACTTC. Amino acid sequence: CAISEYGKAGKGQETQYF.

The V call is TRBV20-1, the J call TRBJ1-1; 7 positions agree with TRBD1. Per germline, CDR1 DFQATT and CDR2 SNEGSKA (reference sequence). The CDR3 is 10 residues long. CDR3 loop: CRNRGWQAFF. As DNA, the CDR3 is TGCAGGAACAGGGGTTGGCAAGCTTTCTTT.

This rearrangement joins TRBV19 to TRBJ2-3; D might be TRBD2 (5 bases). CDR3 length: 15 amino acids. Germline V gene lookup returns CDR1 LNHDA and CDR2 SQIVND (reference sequence). The V end was cut by 6 bases, the J end by 0 bases, with 13 bases between. CDR3 coding DNA: TGTGCCAGTAGCCCTCTGGGCGGGAGCACAGATACGCAGTATTTT. Residues: CASSPLGGSTDTQYF.

The genes are TRBV2 and TRBJ2-7; D is ambiguous. Looked up from germline, CDR1 is SNHLY and CDR2 is FYNNEI. The CDR3 consists of 15 residues. V lost 2 bases to trimming and J lost 2 bases, with 13 bases between them. The CDR3 here is CASSERGPPAYEQYF. CDR3 bases: TGTGCCAGCAGTGAACGAGGCCCCCCCGCCTACGAGCAGTACTTC.

This clone came up once. The chain's CDR3 is CASSLVRTSVSYEQYF. In nucleotides, the CDR3 is TGTGCCAGCAGCTTGGTTAGGACTAGCGTCTCCTACGAGCAGTACTTC. The chain combines TRBV5-4 with TRBJ2-7; TRBD2 aligns across 9 bases. Germline V gene data show CDR1 as SGHNT and CDR2 as YYREEE (reference sequence). V trimming: 0 bases; J trimming: 0 bases; junction bases outside the gene matches: 4. The CDR3 is 16 amino acids.

The chain is built from TRBV18 and TRBJ1-5; D remains ambiguous. V was cut by 5 bases and J by 0 bases, with 11 bases left in between. Looked up from germline, CDR1 is KGHSH and CDR2 is LQKENI. This CDR3 contains 15 residues. CDR3 DNA sequence: TGTGCCAGCTCAATCACGGAGGGTAGCAATCAGCCCCAGCATTTT. The encoded protein is CASSITEGSNQPQHF.

This clone was detected only a few times. The chain employs TRBV2 and TRBJ2-7; D not resolved. This CDR3 is 14 amino acids long. V was trimmed by 7 bases and J by 2 bases, leaving 15 bases between them. In germline, CDR1 is SNHLY, CDR2 FYNNEI. The CDR3 sequence: CASNQQQDPYEQYF. The CDR3 DNA follows: TGTGCCAGCAATCAACAGCAAGATCCCTACGAGCAGTACTTC.

This chain uses TRBV25-1 with TRBJ1-2, with no clear D. The CDR3 is 13 residues long. V lost 4 bases, J lost 3 bases, and 9 bases lay in between. From germline, CDR1 is MGHDK and CDR2 SYGVNS. Here the CDR3 DNA reads TGTGCCAGCAGTGTAGATGGTCACTATGGCTACACCTTC. This sequence encodes CASSVDGHYGYTF.

This chain joins TRBV28 and TRBJ2-2; a possible D gene is TRBD2 (5 bases). V was cut by 6 bases and J by 2 bases, with 13 bases left in between. The CDR3 is made up of 15 amino acids. CDR1 MDHEN and CDR2 SYDVKM come from the germline V gene. The CDR3 bases are TGTGCCAGCAGAGCCGGGAAATTCAACACCGGGGAGCTGTTTTTT. Residues: CASRAGKFNTGELFF. The full variable domain, with the rest looked up from reference TRBV28 and TRBJ2-2, is DVKVTQSSRYLVKRTGEKVFLECVQDMDHENMFWYRQDPGLGLRLIYFSYDVKMKEKGDIPEGYSVSREKKERFSLILESASTNQTSMYLCASRAGKFNTGELFFGEGSRLTVL.

V gene TRBV5-8 combines with J gene TRBJ2-7, with D unclear. CDR3 length equals 12 residues. Germline CDR1 is SGHTS and CDR2 is YDEGEE. V was cut by 3 bases and J by 2 bases, with 6 bases left in between. CDR3 region: CASSYRTYEQYF. CDR3 bases: TGTGCCAGCAGCTACAGAACCTACGAGCAGTACTTC.

The CDR3 nucleotides are TGTGCCAGCAGCCCTCCGGGTACTAGCACAGATACGCAGTATTTT. This codes for CASSPPGTSTDTQYF. The chain uses TRBV11-2 and TRBJ2-3; D call uncertain. Germline V CDR1 and CDR2: SGHAT, FQNNGV. The CDR3 loop spans 15 amino acids. Trimming took 5 bases from V and 0 from J, leaving 12 bases between them.

The chain uses TRBV7-9 and TRBJ2-3; the match to TRBD2 covers 12 bases. Trimming cost V 11 bases and J 4 bases; bases outside gene matches: 16. The CDR3 consists of 17 residues. Per the germline V gene, CDR1 is SEHNR and CDR2 is FQNEAQ (reference sequence). This CDR3 reads CAPTGLAGGNGADTQYF. CDR3 nucleotide sequence: TGTGCCCCCACTGGGCTAGCGGGGGGGAATGGTGCAGATACGCAGTATTTT.

The rearrangement links TRBV6-1 to TRBJ2-7; D is unresolved. The germline CDR1 and CDR2 sequences are MNHNS and SASEGT. The CDR3 consists of 11 residues. V gave up 6 bases and J gave up 2 bases, with 5 bases separating them. The CDR3 nucleotides are TGTGCCAGCAGCGACACCTACGAGCAGTACTTC. It specifies CASSDTYEQYF.

V gene TRBV15 combines with J gene TRBJ2-3; TRBD2 matches 12 bases. Germline V gene sequence: CDR1 LNHNV, CDR2 YYDKDF (reference sequence). Losses at the gene ends were 1 base for V and 3 bases for J; bases not matched to a gene: 8. This CDR3 has 18 amino acids. Here the CDR3 DNA reads TGTGCCACCAGCAGAGTCGGCCAAGGACTAGCGGGAACAGATACGCAGTATTTT. This gives the protein CATSRVGQGLAGTDTQYF.

V is TRBV9 and J is TRBJ1-2; TRBD1 might be the D (6 bases). Germline V gives CDR1 SGDLS, CDR2 YYNGEE. V was shortened by 0 bases and J by 8 bases, with 17 bases between the two germline ends. The CDR3 has 15 residues. In DNA form, the CDR3 reads TGTGCCAGCAGCGTAGGCCCCTCAGGGGTTAACGGCTACACCTTC. Its protein product is CASSVGPSGVNGYTF.

This chain links TRBV5-4 with TRBJ2-7; the match to TRBD1 covers 12 bases. Germline assignment: CDR1 SGHNT and CDR2 YYREEE (reference sequence). Losses at the gene ends were 4 bases for V and 6 bases for J; bases not matched to a gene: 8. The CDR3 length is 15 residues. CDR3: CASSQGGQGASEQYF. CDR3 DNA sequence: TGTGCCAGCAGCCAGGGGGGACAGGGGGCTTCCGAGCAGTACTTC.

The CDR3 loop is CASIITAGRGDTQYF. CDR3 bases: TGTGCCAGCATTATCACAGCCGGGAGGGGAGATACGCAGTATTTT. The chain links TRBV6-1 to TRBJ2-3, with 8 positions matching TRBD2. Trimming took 7 bases from V and 5 from J; bases not matched to a gene: 11. The CDR3 loop spans 15 amino acids. Germline V gene lookup returns CDR1 MNHNS and CDR2 SASEGT.

The J gene is TRBJ1-4, the V gene TRBV6-1; D is unclear. Trimming removed 4 bases at V and 0 bases at J, with 12 bases between. The CDR3 sequence is 16 residues long. Germline CDR1 and CDR2: MNHNS and SASEGT. CDR3 nucleotides: TGTGCCAGCAGTGGTAGAAGAGATGCAACTAATGAAAAACTGTTTTTT. Its protein is CASSGRRDATNEKLFF.

The rearrangement uses TRBV12-5 and TRBJ1-2; possibly TRBD1 for D (6 bases). The length of the CDR3 is 16 residues. Germline values: CDR1 LGHNT, CDR2 FRNRAP. Deletions cut 0 bases from V and 0 bases from J, with 11 bases between. CDR3 region: CASGLVLTGTNYGYTF. The CDR3 DNA sequence: TGTGCTAGTGGTTTGGTACTGACAGGAACTAACTATGGCTACACCTTC.